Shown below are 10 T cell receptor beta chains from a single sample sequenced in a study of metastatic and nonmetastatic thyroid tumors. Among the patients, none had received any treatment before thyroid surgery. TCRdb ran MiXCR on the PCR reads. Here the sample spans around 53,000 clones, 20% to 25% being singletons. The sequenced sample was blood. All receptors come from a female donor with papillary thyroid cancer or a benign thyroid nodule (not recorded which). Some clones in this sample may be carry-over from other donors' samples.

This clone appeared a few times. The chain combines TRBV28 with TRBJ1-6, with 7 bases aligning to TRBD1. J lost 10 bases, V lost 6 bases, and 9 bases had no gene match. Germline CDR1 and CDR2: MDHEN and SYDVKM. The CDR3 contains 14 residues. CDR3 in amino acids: CASSYPYRGSPLHF. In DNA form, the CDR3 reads TGTGCCAGCAGCTATCCGTACAGGGGCTCACCCCTCCACTTT.

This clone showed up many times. CDR3 bases: TGTGCCAGCCGGGGACAGAGCAATCAGCCCCAGCATTTT. This codes for CASRGQSNQPQHF. The chain links TRBV27 to TRBJ1-5, with 7 positions matching TRBD1. Germline loops: CDR1 MNHEY, CDR2 SMNVEV (reference sequence). The CDR3 is 13 residues long. V gave up 8 bases and J gave up 1 base; unmatched junction bases: 2.

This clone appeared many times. CDR3 DNA: TGTGCCAGTATGCGGGGAAGCACAGATACGCAGTATTTT. It encodes CASMRGSTDTQYF. The chain couples TRBV19 to TRBJ2-3; D may be TRBD2 (6 bases). The germline gives CDR1 LNHDA, CDR2 SQIVND (reference sequence). Trimming removed 7 bases at V and 0 bases at J, with 8 bases between. CDR3 length: 13 residues.

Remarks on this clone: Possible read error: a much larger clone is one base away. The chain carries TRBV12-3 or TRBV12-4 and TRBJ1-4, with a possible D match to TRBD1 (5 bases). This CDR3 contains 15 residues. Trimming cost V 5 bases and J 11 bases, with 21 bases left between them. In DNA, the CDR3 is TGTGCCAGCAGTCGGGGCCAGGGCCGAGCGTCGAAACTGTTTTTT. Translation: CASSRGQGRASKLFF.

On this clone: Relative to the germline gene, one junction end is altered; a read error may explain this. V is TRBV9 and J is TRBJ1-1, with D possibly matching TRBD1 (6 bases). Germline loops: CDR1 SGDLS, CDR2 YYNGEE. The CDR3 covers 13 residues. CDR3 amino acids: CASSVTGAADALF. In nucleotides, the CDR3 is TGTGCCAGCAGCGTAACGGGGGCCGCTGATGCTCTCTTT.

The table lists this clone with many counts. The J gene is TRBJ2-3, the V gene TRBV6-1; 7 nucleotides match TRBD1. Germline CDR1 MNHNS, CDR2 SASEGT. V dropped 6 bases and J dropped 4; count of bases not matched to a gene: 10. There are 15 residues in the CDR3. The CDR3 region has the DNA TGTGCCAGCAGATTGACCACAGGGGAAGCAGATACGCAGTATTTT. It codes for CASRLTTGEADTQYF.

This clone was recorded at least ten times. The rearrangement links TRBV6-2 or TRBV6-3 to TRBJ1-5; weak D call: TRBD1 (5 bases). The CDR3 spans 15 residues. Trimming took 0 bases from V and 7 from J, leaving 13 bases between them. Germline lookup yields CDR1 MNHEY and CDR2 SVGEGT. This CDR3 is CASSYSRGPRQPQHF. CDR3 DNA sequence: TGTGCCAGCAGTTACTCAAGGGGCCCAAGGCAGCCCCAGCATTTT.

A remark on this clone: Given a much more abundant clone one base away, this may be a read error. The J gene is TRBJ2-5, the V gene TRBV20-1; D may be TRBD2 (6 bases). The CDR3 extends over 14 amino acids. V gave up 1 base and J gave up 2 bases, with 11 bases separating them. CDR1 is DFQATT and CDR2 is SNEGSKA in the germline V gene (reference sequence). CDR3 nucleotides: TGCAGTGCTAGAGGGAATAGCGGTCAAGAGACCCAGTACTTC. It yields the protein CSARGNSGQETQYF.

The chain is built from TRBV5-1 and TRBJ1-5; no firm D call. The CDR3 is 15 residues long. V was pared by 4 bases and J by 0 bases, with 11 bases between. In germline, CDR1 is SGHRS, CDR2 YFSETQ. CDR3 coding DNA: TGCGCCAGCAGCCCCGGATCAACTAGCAATCAGCCCCAGCATTTT. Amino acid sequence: CASSPGSTSNQPQHF.

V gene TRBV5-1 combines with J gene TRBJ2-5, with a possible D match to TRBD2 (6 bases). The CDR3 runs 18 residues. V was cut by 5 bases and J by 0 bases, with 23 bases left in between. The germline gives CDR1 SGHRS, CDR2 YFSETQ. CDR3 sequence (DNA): TGCGCCAGCAGATTCGGGGGAGAGGGCCTTCGTTACCAAGAGACCCAGTACTTC. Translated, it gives CASRFGGEGLRYQETQYF.